This T cell receptor beta chain was identified in a study of blood T cell repertoires in COVID-19. Study-wide context: Both acute and convalescent COVID-19 samples were obtained from the United States, Italy and Spain. From T cells, B-cell-depleted T cells, or PBMCs came the material, which was cDNA or gDNA.

Clones were read by immunoSEQ multiplex PCR, and TCRdb kept only the in-frame ones, dropping some. The table has approximately 140,000 clones, roughly 84% seen once. CDR1 and CDR2 from the germline V gene are GTSNPN and SVGIG (reference sequence). V was shortened by 0 bases and J by 2 bases, with 6 bases between the two germline ends. The CDR3 consists of 13 residues. Sequenced material: peripheral blood. The chain is built from TRBV30 and TRBJ2-3; D not resolved. This receptor was taken from a man aged 55 to 70 with acute or convalescent COVID-19. Written as DNA, the CDR3 is TGTGCCTGGAGTGTACAGCTCACAGATACGCAGTATTTT. It encodes CAWSVQLTDTQYF.